The rows below give T cell receptor beta chains drawn from one sample of a study of blood T cell repertoires in COVID-19. Assay: immunoSEQ multiplex PCR; the TCRdb copy retains only in-frame clones and omits some. The sample contains under 75,000 clones, 80% to 90% of which appear only once. The specimen sequenced was peripheral blood. The source is a man in his fifties or sixties with active COVID-19. CDR3s include the opening cysteine and the closing phenylalanine or tryptophan. A D gene is named only where the DNA matches it firmly. Expanded clones are given a class, and other clones once, few, many or no size at all.

J,size,V,D,DNA,CDR3
TRBJ2-1,.,TRBV7-2,TRBD2,TGTGCCAGCAGCTTATGGCGACTAGCGGGGGACAATGAGCAGTTCTTC,CASSLWRLAGDNEQFF
TRBJ1-6,.,TRBV10-2,.,TGCGCCAGCAGTTCGGGTCTAGGTAATTCACCCCTCCACTTT,CASSSGLGNSPLHF
TRBJ1-2,.,TRBV10-2,.,TGCGCCAGCAGCGCCTACAGGGTCCTATCCTATGGCTACACCTTC,CASSAYRVLSYGYTF
TRBJ2-2,.,TRBV7-2,.,TGTGCCAGCAGCTTAGTGGGTGGGTCGACAGGGAACACCGGGGAGCTGTTTTTT,CASSLVGGSTGNTGELFF
TRBJ1-4,once,TRBV7-3,.,TGTGCCAGCAGCTTAACCGGGATGCGGGATGAAAAACTGTTTTTT,CASSLTGMRDEKLFF
TRBJ1-2,.,TRBV14,.,TGTGCCAGCAGCCCCCAAGCTGCTGGTGGTGGCTACACCTTC,CASSPQAAGGGYTF
TRBJ2-1,.,TRBV11-2,TRBD2,TGTGCCAGCAGCTTAGTGTCTAGCGGTCATGAGCAGTTCTTC,CASSLVSSGHEQFF
TRBJ1-2,.,TRBV5-4,.,TGTGCCAGCAGCTCCACAGAGTACTATGGCTACACCTTC,CASSSTEYYGYTF
TRBJ2-7,.,TRBV30,.,TGTGCCTTGTGGCAGGGAAACGAGCAGTACTTC,CALWQGNEQYF
TRBJ2-3,.,TRBV11-3,.,TGTGCCAGCAGCGGCGGAGGGACCGACACAGATACGCAGTATTTT,CASSGGGTDTDTQYF
TRBJ2-5,.,TRBV6-6,TRBD1,TGTGCCAGCAGACGCGGGACAGGTCAAGAGACCCAGTACTTC,CASRRGTGQETQYF
TRBJ2-2,.,TRBV6-5,TRBD1,TGTGCCAGCGCCAGGGACAGGGGGACCGGGGAGCTGTTTTTT,CASARDRGTGELFF
TRBJ1-2,.,TRBV3-1/TRBV3-2,TRBD1,TGTGCCAGCAGCATACTCACAGGGGTCGGCTACACCTTC,CASSILTGVGYTF
TRBJ1-1,.,TRBV10-3,.,TGTGCCATCAGTGAGGGGAGGAGGGACACTGAAGCTTTCTTT,CAISEGRRDTEAFF
TRBJ2-7,.,TRBV7-2,TRBD1,TGTGCCAGCAGCTTAGCAGGCAGGGGGCGCTTCGACGAGCAGTACTTC,CASSLAGRGRFDEQYF
TRBJ2-7,.,TRBV7-2,TRBD2,TGTGCCAGCAGCCCCCAGTACGGGGGGGGGCTCGAGCAGTACTTC,CASSPQYGGGLEQYF
TRBJ1-4,.,TRBV4-1,.,TGCGCCAGCAGCCAAGTCTACGGTCTCGGTGAAAAACTGTTTTTT,CASSQVYGLGEKLFF
TRBJ2-2,.,TRBV5-1,TRBD1,TGCGCCAGCAGCGTGGGACAGATTAGCGGGGAGCTGTTTTTT,CASSVGQISGELFF
TRBJ2-1,once,TRBV6-1,TRBD2,TGTGCCAGCAGTGAGTATAGCGGGGCCTCCTACAATGAGCAGTTCTTC,CASSEYSGASYNEQFF
TRBJ1-2,.,TRBV3-1/TRBV3-2,.,TGTGCCAGCAGCCATCGTACAGGATATTCCTATGGCTACACCTTC,CASSHRTGYSYGYTF
TRBJ1-1,once,TRBV4-1,TRBD1,TGCGCCAGCAGCAAAGGGAGGGCGAGGGGGCCCGGCACTGAAGCTTTCTTT,CASSKGRARGPGTEAFF
TRBJ2-7,.,TRBV6-1,.,TGTGCCAGCAGTGAAGGACCCGACATCTACGAGCAGTACTTC,CASSEGPDIYEQYF
TRBJ1-3,.,TRBV21-1,.,TGTGCCAGCAGCAAAAAAAACCGGGACAGGGATTGTGAAAACACCATATATTTT,CASSKKNRDRDCENTIYF
TRBJ1-2,.,TRBV12-3/TRBV12-4,.,TGTGCCAGCAGTCCGGACAGCTATGGCTACACCTTC,CASSPDSYGYTF
TRBJ2-7,.,TRBV11-2,TRBD2,TGTGCCAGCAGCCGGAGAGGGGAGGGGCAGTACTTC,CASSRRGEGQYF
TRBJ1-2,once,TRBV3-1/TRBV3-2,TRBD1,TGTGCCAGCACCCCAGGGGGACCTCCCTTCTCCTTC,CASTPGGPPFSF
TRBJ2-7,.,TRBV3-1/TRBV3-2,.,TGTGCCAGCAGCCAAGTCGGGTCTCGAGCCTACGAGCAGTACTTC,CASSQVGSRAYEQYF
TRBJ2-7,.,TRBV5-1,TRBD2,TGCGCCAGCAGCTTCTATTCGGGGACTAGCTTCAGGAGCTGGGGCTCCTACGAGCAGTACTTC,CASSFYSGTSFRSWGSYEQYF
TRBJ1-1,.,TRBV21-1,.,TGTGCCACCGAGGGAGGGAGGGGACGGAACACTGAAGCTTTCTTT,CATEGGRGRNTEAFF
TRBJ2-7,.,TRBV12-5,.,TGTGCTAGTGGTTTGCAGGGGACGGCCGGGTACGAGCAGTACTTC,CASGLQGTAGYEQYF
TRBJ2-2,.,TRBV6-5,TRBD1,TGTGCCATCCGAGGACAGGGGGCTTCCGGGGAGCTGTTTTTT,CAIRGQGASGELFF
TRBJ2-7,.,TRBV12-5,.,TGTGCTAGTGGTATTCTCGGCTACTCGGGATCCTACGAGCAGTACTTC,CASGILGYSGSYEQYF
TRBJ2-3,.,TRBV3-1/TRBV3-2,.,TGTGCCAGCAGCTTTAGACTTAGCACAGATACGCAGTATTTT,CASSFRLSTDTQYF
TRBJ2-5,once,TRBV2,TRBD1,TGTGCCAGCAGAGGGGACAGCTTGGAGACCCAGTACTTC,CASRGDSLETQYF
TRBJ1-5,.,TRBV30,TRBD1,TGTGCCTGGAGTGGACAGGGCTATCAGCCCCAGCATTTT,CAWSGQGYQPQHF
TRBJ2-5,.,TRBV15,.,TGTGCCACCAGCAGAGATGTCGGGGAGACCCAGTACTTC,CATSRDVGETQYF
TRBJ2-1,.,TRBV6-5,TRBD2,TGTGCCAGCAGTTACTCGATTCTAGCGGGGGGTTATGAGCAGTTCTTC,CASSYSILAGGYEQFF
TRBJ1-1,.,TRBV11-2,.,TGTGCCAGCAGCGAGCAGGGTATGGTGAACACTGAAGCTTTCTTT,CASSEQGMVNTEAFF
TRBJ2-7,.,TRBV19,.,TGTGCCAGTAGTATCGTCGGGGGCTCCTACGAGCAGTACTTC,CASSIVGGSYEQYF
TRBJ1-3,.,TRBV4-1,.,TGCGCCAGCAGCCAAGGGCCTTCCTCGACAGGAAAGGACACCATATATTTT,CASSQGPSSTGKDTIYF
TRBJ1-1,.,TRBV3-1/TRBV3-2,.,TGTGCCAGCAGACCGAACCTAGGGGTGAACACTGAAGCTTTCTTT,CASRPNLGVNTEAFF
TRBJ2-7,.,TRBV9,TRBD1,TGTGCCAGCAGCAAGACAGGGGGCGGGTACGAGCAGTACTTC,CASSKTGGGYEQYF
TRBJ1-1,.,TRBV2,.,TGTGCCAGCAGGGGGGGTTTCCGTGAAGCTTTCTTT,CASRGGFREAFF
TRBJ2-3,.,TRBV5-6,TRBD1,TGTGCCAGCAACCTGAGACAGGGGGCAGATACGCAGTATTTT,CASNLRQGADTQYF
TRBJ2-2,once,TRBV30,.,TGTGCCTGGAGTAGCGGGAACACCGGGGAGCTGTTTTTT,CAWSSGNTGELFF
TRBJ2-1,.,TRBV7-2,TRBD1,TGTGCCAGCAGCTCGGGACAGGGAACGCGCAATGAGCAGTTCTTC,CASSSGQGTRNEQFF
TRBJ1-2,.,TRBV6-5,.,TGTGCCAGCAAAACCCTCCAGGGCGGCGGCTATGGCTACACCTTC,CASKTLQGGGYGYTF
TRBJ1-2,.,TRBV6-5,TRBD1,TGTGCCAGCAGTAGGACCCCAGGGGGCAGGCATGGCTACACCTTC,CASSRTPGGRHGYTF
TRBJ1-6,.,TRBV14,TRBD1,TGTGCCAGCAGCCAAGCGACAGGGTGGAATTCACCCCTCCACTTT,CASSQATGWNSPLHF
TRBJ2-2,.,TRBV13,TRBD2,TGTGCCAGCAGCTTAGGACTAGCGGGGTTCGACACCGGGGAGCTGTTTTTT,CASSLGLAGFDTGELFF
TRBJ1-4,.,TRBV20-1,.,TGCAGTGCTAGTCCGGGGCGAGGGGGTAATGAAAAACTGTTTTTT,CSASPGRGGNEKLFF
TRBJ1-3,once,TRBV6-5,.,TGTGCCAGCAGCCTGATAGGAGGGGCCGGTGGCACCATATATTTT,CASSLIGGAGGTIYF
TRBJ2-7,.,TRBV4-3,.,TGCGCCAGCAGCCAAGACTCAGGGCTCTACGAGCAGTACTTC,CASSQDSGLYEQYF